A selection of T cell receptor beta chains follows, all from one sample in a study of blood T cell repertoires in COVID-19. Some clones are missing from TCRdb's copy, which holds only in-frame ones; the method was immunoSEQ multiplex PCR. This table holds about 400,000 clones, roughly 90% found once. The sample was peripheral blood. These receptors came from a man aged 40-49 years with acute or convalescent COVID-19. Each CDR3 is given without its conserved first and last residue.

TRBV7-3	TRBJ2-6	ASSPAYSGANVLT
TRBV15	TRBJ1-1	ATSRDRAGEAF
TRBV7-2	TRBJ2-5	ASSPSVGAQAETQY
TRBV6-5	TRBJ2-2	ASSYSSPGELF
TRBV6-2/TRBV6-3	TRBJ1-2	ASSDSSAYGYT
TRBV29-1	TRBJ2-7	SVARQGEVVGEQY
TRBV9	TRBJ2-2	ASSGATNTGELF
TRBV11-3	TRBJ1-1	ASSLVRADKGVTEAF
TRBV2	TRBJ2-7	ASFSGGFTNEQY
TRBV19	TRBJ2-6	ASSIQGRLLSGANVLT
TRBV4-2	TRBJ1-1	ASSQDHRRSNTEAF
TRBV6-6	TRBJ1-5	ASRLGTGGNQPQH
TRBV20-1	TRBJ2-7	SARADYEQY
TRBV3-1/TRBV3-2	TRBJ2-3	ASSQGTSGGIGTDTQY
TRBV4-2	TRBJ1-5	ASSQGPRGNQPQH
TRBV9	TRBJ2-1	ASSVEGGAYNEQF
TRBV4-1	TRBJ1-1	ASSQFASTIEAF
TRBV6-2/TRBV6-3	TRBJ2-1	ASSGEGSSIRNEQF
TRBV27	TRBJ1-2	ASSLSRSWTGTNYGYT
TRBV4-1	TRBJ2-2	ASSLQGLNTGELF
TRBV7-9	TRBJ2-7	ATTGPGVPNYEQY
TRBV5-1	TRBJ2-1	ASSQEKRELGGF
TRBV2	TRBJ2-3	ASLGGGTSTDTQY
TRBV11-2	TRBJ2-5	ASSPVGGEAETQY
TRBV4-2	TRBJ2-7	ASSPREGVQVSYEQY
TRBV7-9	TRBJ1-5	ASSRQNNQPQH
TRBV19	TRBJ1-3	ASSMGRQTSGNTIY
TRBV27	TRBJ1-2	ASSLKGANFNYGYT
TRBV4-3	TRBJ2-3	ASSQGSGPTDTQY
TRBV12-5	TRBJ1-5	ASGLVLYGSSNQPQH
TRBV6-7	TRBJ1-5	ASSYSSGEVKRRLLSNQPQH
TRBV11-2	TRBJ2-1	ASSSYLGQGRSYEQF
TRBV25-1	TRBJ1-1	AGFIRGPTEAF
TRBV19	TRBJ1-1	ASSTGGQEAF
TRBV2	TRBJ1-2	ASSGSWGQGYT
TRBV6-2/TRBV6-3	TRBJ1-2	ASSSTGNLLGYT
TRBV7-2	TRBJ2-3	ASSAGGGANTQY
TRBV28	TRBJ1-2	ASSPGGQAVGGYT
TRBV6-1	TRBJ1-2	ASSEISANYGYT
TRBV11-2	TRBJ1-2	ASSLDRRRDGYT
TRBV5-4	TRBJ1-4	ASSLDGTDNEKLF
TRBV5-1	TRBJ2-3	ASSEPGGRGTQY
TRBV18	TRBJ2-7	ASSPSVRGTSELYEQY
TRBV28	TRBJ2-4	ASSPGLAGGPAKNIQY
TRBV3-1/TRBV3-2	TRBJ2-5	ASSLTRYREGQETQY
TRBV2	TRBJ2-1	ASSEWDRAYEQF
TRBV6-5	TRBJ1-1	ASSKGGYTEAF
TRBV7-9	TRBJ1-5	ASSLGNLRPQH
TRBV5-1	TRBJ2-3	ASSPSRQGGSTDTQY